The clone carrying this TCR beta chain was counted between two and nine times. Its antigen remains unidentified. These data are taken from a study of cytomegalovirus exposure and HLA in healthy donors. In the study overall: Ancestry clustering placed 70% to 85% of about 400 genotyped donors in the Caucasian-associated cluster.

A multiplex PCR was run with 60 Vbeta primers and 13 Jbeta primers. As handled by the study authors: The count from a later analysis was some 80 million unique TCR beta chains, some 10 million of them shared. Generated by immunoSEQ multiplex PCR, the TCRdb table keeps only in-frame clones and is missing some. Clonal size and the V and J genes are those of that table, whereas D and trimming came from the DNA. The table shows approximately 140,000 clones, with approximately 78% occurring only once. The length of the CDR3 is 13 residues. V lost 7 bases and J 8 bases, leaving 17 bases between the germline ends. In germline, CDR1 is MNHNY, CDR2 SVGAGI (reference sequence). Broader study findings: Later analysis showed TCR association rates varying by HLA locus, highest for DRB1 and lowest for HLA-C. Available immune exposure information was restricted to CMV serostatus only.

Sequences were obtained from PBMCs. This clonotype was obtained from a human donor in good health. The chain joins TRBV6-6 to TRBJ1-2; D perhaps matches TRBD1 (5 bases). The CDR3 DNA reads TGTGCCAGCATGATGCGGCAGGGAAACGGCTACACCTTC. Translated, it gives CASMMRQGNGYTF.